The source of this T cell receptor beta chain is a study of blood T cells in healthy people across ages. Looked up from germline, CDR1 is SGHTA and CDR2 is FQGNSA. V dropped 5 bases and J dropped 4 bases, with 19 bases sitting between them. The CDR3 length is 16 residues. Each donor's blood draw was 7.5 to 10 milliliters of peripheral blood. Sample-barcoded 5' priming and a J-beta primer mix drove a second PCR of about 6 to 12 cycles. A template-switch adaptor that had 12 random nucleotides put a tag on each cDNA molecule. Each sample yielded at least 3 million CDR3-containing paired-end reads. Each CDR3 protein gets one entry after TCRdb re-called the 5' RACE reads with MiXCR. Of about 1,600,000 distinct CDR3 sequences in the sample, around 39% were seen once.

What was sequenced was blood. The chain carries TRBV7-2 and TRBJ2-3, with D possibly TRBD2 on 5 matching bases. This clonotype originated in a woman between 18 and 30 years old in good health. The CDR3 DNA reads TGTGCCAGCAGCCTCGGCGGAGGCGGTGGAGCAGATACGCAGTATTTT. Translating it yields CASSLGGGGGADTQYF.